This T cell receptor (beta chain) is from a study of blood T cells in healthy people across ages. This clonotype was counted only a few times. From germline, CDR1 is SEHNR and CDR2 FQNEAQ (reference sequence). This CDR3 contains 15 residues. Using a J-beta primer mix together with a sample-barcoded 5' primer, a second PCR was run for about 6 to 11 cycles. TCRdb reprocessed the 5' RACE reads with MiXCR, giving one entry per CDR3 protein. The sample lists more than 500,000 distinct CDR3 sequences, roughly a quarter occurring once. The same data also contributed to another study, on T cells of mothers and their children. Per that paper: For unrelated pairs as for related ones, thymic selection shapes TCR recombination output similarly.

This receptor was obtained from a boy between 2 and 10 years old in good health. Source material: blood. This chain joins TRBV7-9 and TRBJ2-5; the match to TRBD1 covers 7 bases. Judging by the DNA end, TRBJ2-1 fits better; the J call may be wrong. CDR3 residues: CASSRVETGSDEQFF. The DNA of the CDR3 is TGTGCCAGCAGCCGAGTTGAGACAGGGAGCGATGAGCAGTTCTTC.